This T cell receptor beta chain was identified during a study of tissue T cells after allogeneic stem cell transplantation. Study information: Patients with graft-versus-host disease had grafts: several unmodified, three CD34-selected and T-cell-depleted. Pathologist review favored tissue samples showing histologically apparent lymphocytes.

Study results and limitations: This small cohort was clinically heterogeneous, and sampling depth was a limitation.

A remark on this clone: Antigen specificity is unknown.

V dropped 4 bases and J dropped 1 base, with 17 bases sitting between them. The germline V gene has CDR1 SGDLS and CDR2 YYNGEE. The CDR3 sequence is 16 residues long. TCRdb keeps only in-frame clones here, not all; method: immunoSEQ multiplex PCR. This table holds 2,500 to 3,000 clones, about 68% found once. Steroid-refractory graft-versus-host disease after allogeneic hematopoietic cell transplant qualified adults for prospective research-autopsy enrollment. The source of this sequence is a male patient over 55 with steroid-refractory graft-versus-host disease after an allogeneic stem cell transplant. Some T cells may be transferred from the graft donor. This sequence joins TRBV9 and TRBJ1-1; D call uncertain. The material was duodenal tissue, obtained at autopsy. CDR3 region: CASSPLSSVENTEAFF. DNA of the CDR3: TGTGCCAGCAGCCCCCTAAGTTCAGTTGAGAACACTGAAGCTTTCTTT.